This T cell receptor (beta chain) was recorded in a study of T-cell reconstitution after alpha-beta-depleted transplantation in children. This clonotype was counted between two and nine times. Germline CDR1 is SQVTM and CDR2 is ANQGSEA. Trimming cost V 4 bases and J 1 base; bases outside gene matches: 1. CDR3 length equals 14 residues. During its preparation, the TCRbeta library received unique molecular identifiers. One entry per CDR3 protein results from TCRdb running MiXCR on the PCR reads. There are nearly 550,000 distinct CDR3 sequences in the sample; around 17% occur only once, and more than 2.5% lies in the top ten.

The TCR was taken from a human donor who donated a stem cell graft to a child with acute lymphoblastic leukemia. The chain couples TRBV29-1 to TRBJ2-7; TRBD2 aligns across 13 bases. This specimen was PBMCs from the stem cell graft donor, taken from the stem cell graft. The CDR3: CSVVGLAGSYEQYF. CDR3 DNA: TGCAGCGTTGTGGGACTAGCGGGATCCTACGAGCAGTACTTC.